This entry lists 5 T cell receptor beta chains sequenced from one sample in a study of glioma-infiltrating T cells after dendritic cell vaccination. Assay used: immunoSEQ multiplex PCR; TCRdb lists only in-frame clones, some missing. Among 65,000 to 80,000 clones, under 90% were seen once, and the ten largest hold approximately 7.9%. This sample comprised blood, obtained before dendritic cell vaccination. The source of these receptors is a human donor with glioblastoma.

This chain joins TRBV7-6 and TRBJ2-1, with D unresolved. Germline V gene sequence: CDR1 SGHVS, CDR2 FNYEAQ. This CDR3 contains 14 residues. The V gene lost 1 base and the J gene lost 5 bases, with 9 bases spanning the gap. The CDR3 coding sequence is TGTGCCAGCAGCTTAGATAGCTCTCACAATGAGCAGTTCTTC. Encoded protein: CASSLDSSHNEQFF.

This rearrangement joins TRBV4-2 to TRBJ1-5, with D uncertain. Germline assignment: CDR1 LGHNA and CDR2 YNFKEQ. This CDR3 comprises 14 residues. Trimming stripped 2 bases from V and 4 bases from J, with 9 bases between. The CDR3 protein is CASSQISGNQPQHF. Written as DNA, the CDR3 is TGTGCCAGCAGCCAAATAAGCGGTAATCAGCCCCAGCATTTT.

The chain uses TRBV19 and TRBJ1-2, with no clear D. This CDR3 spans 13 amino acids. CDR1 is LNHDA, CDR2 SQIVND, per germline (reference sequence). V lost 9 bases to trimming and J lost 6 bases, with 17 bases between them. CDR3 loop: CASHQREVDGYTF. The CDR3 coding sequence is TGTGCCAGCCACCAAAGGGAGGTGGATGGCTACACCTTC.

This clone was detected a few times. The chain links TRBV27 to TRBJ1-1; TRBD1 agrees at 7 bases. CDR1 is MNHEY and CDR2 is SMNVEV in the germline V gene (reference sequence). After removal of 5 bases from V and 4 bases from J, the junction contained 7 bases not matched to a gene. This CDR3 contains 14 residues. The CDR3 nucleotides read TGTGCCAGCAGTCTCTACAGGGGATCCACTGAAGCTTTCTTT. Encoded protein: CASSLYRGSTEAFF.

V usage is TRBV29-1 and J usage is TRBJ1-1; 9 bases map to TRBD1. The length of the CDR3 is 15 residues. Germline lookup yields CDR1 SQVTM and CDR2 ANQGSEA. V trimming: 2 bases; J trimming: 2 bases; junction bases outside the gene matches: 6. This CDR3 is CSVETGTGSNTEAFF. The CDR3 DNA sequence: TGCAGCGTTGAAACCGGGACAGGGTCCAACACTGAAGCTTTCTTT.